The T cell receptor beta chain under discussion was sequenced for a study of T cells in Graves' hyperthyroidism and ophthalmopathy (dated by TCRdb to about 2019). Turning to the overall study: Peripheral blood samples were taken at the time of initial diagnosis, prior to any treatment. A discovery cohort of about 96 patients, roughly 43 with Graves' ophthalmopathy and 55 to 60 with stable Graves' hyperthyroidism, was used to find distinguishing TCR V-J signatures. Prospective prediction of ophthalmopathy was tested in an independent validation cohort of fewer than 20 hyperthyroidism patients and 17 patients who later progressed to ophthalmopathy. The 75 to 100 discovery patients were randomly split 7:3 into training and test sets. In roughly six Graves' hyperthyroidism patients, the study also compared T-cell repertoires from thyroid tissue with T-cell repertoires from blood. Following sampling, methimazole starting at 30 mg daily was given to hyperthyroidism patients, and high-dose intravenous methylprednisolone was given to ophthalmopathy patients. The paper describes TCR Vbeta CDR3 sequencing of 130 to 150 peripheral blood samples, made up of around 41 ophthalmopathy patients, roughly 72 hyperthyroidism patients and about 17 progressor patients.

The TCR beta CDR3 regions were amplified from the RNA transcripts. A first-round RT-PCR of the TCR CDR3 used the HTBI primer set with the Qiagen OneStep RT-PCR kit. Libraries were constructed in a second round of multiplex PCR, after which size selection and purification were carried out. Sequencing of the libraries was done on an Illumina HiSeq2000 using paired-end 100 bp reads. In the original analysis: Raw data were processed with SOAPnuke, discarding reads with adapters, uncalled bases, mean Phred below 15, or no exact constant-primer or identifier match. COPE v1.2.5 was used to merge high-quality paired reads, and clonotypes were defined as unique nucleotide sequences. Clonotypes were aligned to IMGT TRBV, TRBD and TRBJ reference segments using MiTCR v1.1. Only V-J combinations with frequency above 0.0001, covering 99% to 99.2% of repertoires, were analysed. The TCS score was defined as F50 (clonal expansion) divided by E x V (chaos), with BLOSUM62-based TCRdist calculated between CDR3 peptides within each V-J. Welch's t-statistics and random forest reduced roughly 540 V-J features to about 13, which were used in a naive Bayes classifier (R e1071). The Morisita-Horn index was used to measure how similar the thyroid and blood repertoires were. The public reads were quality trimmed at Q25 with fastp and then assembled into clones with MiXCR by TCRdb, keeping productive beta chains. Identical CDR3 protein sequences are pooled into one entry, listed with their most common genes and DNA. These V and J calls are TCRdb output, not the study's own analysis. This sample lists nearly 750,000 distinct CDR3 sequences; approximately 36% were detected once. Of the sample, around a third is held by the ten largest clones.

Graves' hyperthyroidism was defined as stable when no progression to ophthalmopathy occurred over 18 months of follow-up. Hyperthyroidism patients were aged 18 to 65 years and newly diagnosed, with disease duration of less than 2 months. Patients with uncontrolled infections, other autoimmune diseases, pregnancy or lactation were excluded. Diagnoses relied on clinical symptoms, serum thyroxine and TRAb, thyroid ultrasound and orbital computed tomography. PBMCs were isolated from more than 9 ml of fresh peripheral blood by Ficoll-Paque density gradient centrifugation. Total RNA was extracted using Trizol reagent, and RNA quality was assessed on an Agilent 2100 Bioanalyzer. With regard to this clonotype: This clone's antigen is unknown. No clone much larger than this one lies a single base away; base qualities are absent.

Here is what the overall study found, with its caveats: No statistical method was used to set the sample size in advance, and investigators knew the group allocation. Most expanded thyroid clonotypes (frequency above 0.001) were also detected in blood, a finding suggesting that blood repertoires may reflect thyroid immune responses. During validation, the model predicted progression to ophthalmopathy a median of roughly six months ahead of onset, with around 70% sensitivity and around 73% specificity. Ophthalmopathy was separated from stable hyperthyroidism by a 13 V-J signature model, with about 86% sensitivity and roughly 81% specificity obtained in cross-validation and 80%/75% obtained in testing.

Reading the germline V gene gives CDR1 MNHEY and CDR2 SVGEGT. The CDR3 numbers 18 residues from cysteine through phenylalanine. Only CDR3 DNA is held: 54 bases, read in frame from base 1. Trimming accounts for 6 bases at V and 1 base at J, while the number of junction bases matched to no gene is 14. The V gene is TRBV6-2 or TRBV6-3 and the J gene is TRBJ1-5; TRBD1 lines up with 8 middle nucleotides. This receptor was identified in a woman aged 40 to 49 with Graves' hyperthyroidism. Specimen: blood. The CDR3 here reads CASRSLPQGAWSNQPQHF. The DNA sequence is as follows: TGTGCCAGCAGGTCCTTACCGCAGGGGGCTTGGAGCAATCAGCCCCAGCATTTT.